Detailed here is one T cell receptor beta chain. The antigen remains undetermined. The sample belongs to a study of long-term antiretroviral therapy in people with HIV. The content of samples before DNA extraction was roughly 0.95-10 million cryopreserved PBMC. The authors ran the immunoSEQ assay, v3.0, at survey level. The repertoire was sequenced with immunoSEQ multiplex PCR; TCRdb's copy has only in-frame clones and lacks some. The sample has around 12,000 clones; under 85% are singletons. Whole-study results and caveats: Pre-ART expanded clones dominated the repertoire at every time point. Blood was collected between the mid-2000s and the late 2010s, possibly under older ART regimens. Among HIV repertoires, CDR3 length ranges were narrower than those of controls.

The sequencing used unsorted PBMCs, collected 0.8 years before starting antiretroviral therapy. This TCR was recovered from a woman between 40 and 55 years old with HIV.

DNA for the CDR3: TGTGCCAGCAGTTCCGGACAGCCGCGGCTTGGACATGGCTACACCTTC. This translates into CASSSGQPRLGHGYTF. The rearrangement uses TRBV6-5 and TRBJ1-2; TRBD1 is a possible D gene (6 bases). Germline V gene lookup returns CDR1 MNHEY and CDR2 SVGAGI. The CDR3 is 16 residues long. Trimming cost V 4 bases and J 6 bases, with 21 bases left between them.